This T cell receptor beta chain was retrieved from a study of identical twins. This clonotype occurred once. Its antigen remains unknown. This CDR3 spans 11 amino acids. The germline V gene has CDR1 LGHDT and CDR2 YNNKEL (reference sequence). V was shortened by 7 bases and J by 6 bases, with 9 bases between the two germline ends. Regarding the study as a whole: For cord blood, abundant beta clonotypes had fewer insertions, unlike memory repertoires, which showed none. The models gave estimates that fell short of the out-of-frame TCR alpha sharing seen in monozygotic twins.

One entry per CDR3 protein results from TCRdb running MiXCR on the 5' RACE reads. Of around 690,000 distinct CDR3 sequences in the sample, about 20% were seen once. In addition, the sample was reused for a study of T cells expressing NK-cell markers. This second study says: Sorting was restricted to alpha-beta TCR T cells by an anti-gamma-delta TCR antibody in several experiments. The study left the HCMV specificity of expanded NKG2C+ T cell clones unresolved.

The chain carries TRBV3-1 and TRBJ2-5, with D possibly TRBD2 on 5 matching bases. This TCR derives from a woman between 18 and 29 years old in good health. The specimen was PBMCs. The CDR3 bases are TGTGCCAGCACCCCGGGGAAGACCCAGTACTTC. Translating gives CASTPGKTQYF.